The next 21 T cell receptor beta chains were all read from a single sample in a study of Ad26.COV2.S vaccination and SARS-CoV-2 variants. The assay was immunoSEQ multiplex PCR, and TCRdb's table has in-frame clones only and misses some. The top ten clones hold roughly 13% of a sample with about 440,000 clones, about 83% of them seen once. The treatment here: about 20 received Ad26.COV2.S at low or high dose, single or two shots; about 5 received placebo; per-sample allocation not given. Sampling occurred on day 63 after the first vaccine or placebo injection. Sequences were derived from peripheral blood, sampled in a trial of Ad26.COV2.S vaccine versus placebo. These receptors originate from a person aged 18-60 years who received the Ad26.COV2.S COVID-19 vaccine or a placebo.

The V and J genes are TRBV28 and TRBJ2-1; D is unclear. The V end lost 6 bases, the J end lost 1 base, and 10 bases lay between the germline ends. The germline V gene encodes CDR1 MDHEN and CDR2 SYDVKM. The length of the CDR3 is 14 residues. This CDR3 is CASSSETSYNEQFF. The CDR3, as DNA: TGTGCCAGCAGCTCTGAAACTTCCTACAATGAGCAGTTCTTC.

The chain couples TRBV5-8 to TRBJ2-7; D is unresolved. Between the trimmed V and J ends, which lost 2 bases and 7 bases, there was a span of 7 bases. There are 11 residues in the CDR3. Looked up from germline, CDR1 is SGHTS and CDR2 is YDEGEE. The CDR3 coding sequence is TGTGCCAGCAGCTTCTCGTGGGAGCAGTACTTC. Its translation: CASSFSWEQYF.

The CDR3 DNA reads as TGTGCCTGGAGGAGGTGGGGGCGGAACACTGAAGCTTTCTTT. Translation gives CAWRRWGRNTEAFF. The V call is TRBV30, the J call TRBJ1-1, with D perhaps TRBD1 (6 bases). V shed 3 bases and J shed 1 base, with 12 bases lying between them. The CDR3 length is 14 residues. Germline CDR1 reads GTSNPN; CDR2 reads SVGIG (reference sequence).

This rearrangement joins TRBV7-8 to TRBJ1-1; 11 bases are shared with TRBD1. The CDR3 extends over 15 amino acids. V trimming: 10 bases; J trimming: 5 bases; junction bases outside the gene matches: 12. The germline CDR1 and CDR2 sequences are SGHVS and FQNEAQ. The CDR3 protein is CATHPGQGASTEAFF. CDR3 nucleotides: TGTGCCACCCACCCTGGACAGGGGGCGAGTACTGAAGCTTTCTTT.

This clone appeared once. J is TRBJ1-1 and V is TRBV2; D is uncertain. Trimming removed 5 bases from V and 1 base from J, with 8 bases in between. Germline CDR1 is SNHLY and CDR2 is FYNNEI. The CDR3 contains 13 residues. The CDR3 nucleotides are TGTGCCAGCAGTCCACGGACGAACACTGAAGCTTTCTTT. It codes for CASSPRTNTEAFF.

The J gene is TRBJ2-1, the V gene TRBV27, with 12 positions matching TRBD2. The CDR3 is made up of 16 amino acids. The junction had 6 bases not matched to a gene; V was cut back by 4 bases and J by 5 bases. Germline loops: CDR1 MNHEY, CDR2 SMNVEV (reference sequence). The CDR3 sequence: CASSWPGLAGDNEQFF. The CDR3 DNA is TGTGCCAGCAGTTGGCCGGGACTAGCGGGTGACAATGAGCAGTTCTTC.

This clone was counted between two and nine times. CDR3 protein: CASSEETVPDTEAFF. CDR3 bases: TGCGCCAGCAGCGAGGAGACAGTTCCCGACACTGAAGCTTTCTTT. The chain joins TRBV5-1 to TRBJ1-1; possibly TRBD1 for D (5 bases). Germline V gene data show CDR1 as SGHRS and CDR2 as YFSETQ. Trimming shortened V by 4 bases and J by 3 bases, and 16 bases separated the two germline ends. The CDR3 loop spans 15 amino acids.

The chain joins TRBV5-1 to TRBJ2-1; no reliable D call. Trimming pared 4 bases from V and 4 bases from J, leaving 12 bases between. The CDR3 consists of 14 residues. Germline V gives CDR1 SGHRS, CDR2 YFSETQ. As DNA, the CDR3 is TGCGCCAGCAGCCCGGGTACCTCTTACAATGAGCAGTTCTTC. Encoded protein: CASSPGTSYNEQFF.

Here the CDR3 reads CASSLGAHEKLFF. CDR3 sequence (DNA): TGTGCCAGCAGCCTGGGGGCTCATGAAAAACTGTTTTTT. The chain carries TRBV2 and TRBJ1-4; D perhaps matches TRBD1 (6 bases). This CDR3 is built from 13 residues. Trimming removed 6 bases from V and 6 bases from J, with 11 bases in between. Germline CDR1 is SNHLY and CDR2 is FYNNEI.

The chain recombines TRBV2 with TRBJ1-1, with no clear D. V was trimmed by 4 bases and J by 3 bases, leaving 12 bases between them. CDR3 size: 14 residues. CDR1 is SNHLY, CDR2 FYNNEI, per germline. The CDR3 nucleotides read TGTGCCAGCAGTGCCGAGGTTGGTGACACTGAAGCTTTCTTT. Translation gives CASSAEVGDTEAFF. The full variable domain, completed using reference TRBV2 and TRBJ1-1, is EPEVTQTPSHQVTQMGQEVILRCVPISNHLYFYWYRQILGQKVEFLVSFYNNEISEKSEIFDDQFSVERPDGSNFTLKIRSTKLEDSAMYFCASSAEVGDTEAFFGQGTRLTVV.

Here the CDR3 DNA reads TGTGCCAGCAGCACCCAAATGACGGGGGTCCTTCCCCCCTACGAGCAGTACTTC. Translation gives CASSTQMTGVLPPYEQYF. The V and J genes are TRBV5-6 and TRBJ2-7; possible D gene TRBD2, 6 bases. Trimming removed 4 bases from V and 2 bases from J, with 25 bases in between. This CDR3 has 18 amino acids. Germline values: CDR1 SGHDT, CDR2 YYEEEE.

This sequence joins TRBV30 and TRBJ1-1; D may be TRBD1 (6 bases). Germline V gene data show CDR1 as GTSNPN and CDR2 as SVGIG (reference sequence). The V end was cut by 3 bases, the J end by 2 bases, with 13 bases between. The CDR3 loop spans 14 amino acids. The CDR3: CAWRTGTRNTEAFF. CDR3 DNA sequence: TGTGCCTGGAGGACCGGGACAAGAAACACTGAAGCTTTCTTT. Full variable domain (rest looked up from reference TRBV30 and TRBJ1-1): SQTIHQWPATLVQPVGSPLSLECTVEGTSNPNLYWYRQAAGRGLQLLFYSVGIGQISSEVPQNLSASRPQDRQFILSSKKLLLSDSGFYLCAWRTGTRNTEAFFGQGTRLTVV.

The CDR3 nucleotides read TGCGCCAGCAGCTTTATCCAGCGGGGCACCGGGGAGCTGTTTTTT. It encodes CASSFIQRGTGELFF. The chain carries TRBV5-1 and TRBJ2-2, with 7 bases lining up with TRBD2. V shed 2 bases, J shed 4 bases, and the junction held 5 bases outside the gene matches. The germline gives CDR1 SGHRS, CDR2 YFSETQ. The CDR3 extends over 15 amino acids.

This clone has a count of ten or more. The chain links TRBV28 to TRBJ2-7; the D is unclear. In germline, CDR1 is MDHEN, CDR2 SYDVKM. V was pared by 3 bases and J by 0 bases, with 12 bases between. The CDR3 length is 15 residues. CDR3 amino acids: CASSFGVESSYEQYF. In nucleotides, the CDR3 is TGTGCCAGCAGTTTCGGAGTAGAGAGCTCCTACGAGCAGTACTTC.

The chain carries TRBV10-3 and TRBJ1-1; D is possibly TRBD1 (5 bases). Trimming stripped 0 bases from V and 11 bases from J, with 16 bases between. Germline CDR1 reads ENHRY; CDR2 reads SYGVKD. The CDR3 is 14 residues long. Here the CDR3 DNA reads TGTGCCATCAGTGAGTCGCGGGTAGGGACTGGGGCTTTCTTT. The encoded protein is CAISESRVGTGAFF.

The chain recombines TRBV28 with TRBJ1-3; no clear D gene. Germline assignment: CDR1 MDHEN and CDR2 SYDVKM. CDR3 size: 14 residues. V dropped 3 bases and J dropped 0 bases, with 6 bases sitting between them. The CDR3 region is CASSFSRSGNTIYF. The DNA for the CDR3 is TGTGCCAGCAGTTTTTCGCGCTCTGGAAACACCATATATTTT.

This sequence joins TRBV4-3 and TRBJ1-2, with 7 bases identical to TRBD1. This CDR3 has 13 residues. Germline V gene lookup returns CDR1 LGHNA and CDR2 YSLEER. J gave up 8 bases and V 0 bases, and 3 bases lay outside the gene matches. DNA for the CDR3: TGCGCCAGCAGCCAAGATAGACAGGGCGGCTACACCTTC. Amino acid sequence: CASSQDRQGGYTF.

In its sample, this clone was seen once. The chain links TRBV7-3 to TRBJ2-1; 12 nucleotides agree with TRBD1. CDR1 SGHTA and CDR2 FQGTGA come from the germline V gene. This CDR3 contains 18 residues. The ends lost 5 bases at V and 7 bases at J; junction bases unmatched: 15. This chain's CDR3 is CASSPIGRGTGGQNEQFF. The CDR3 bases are TGTGCCAGCAGCCCAATAGGGCGTGGGACAGGGGGCCAGAATGAGCAGTTCTTC.

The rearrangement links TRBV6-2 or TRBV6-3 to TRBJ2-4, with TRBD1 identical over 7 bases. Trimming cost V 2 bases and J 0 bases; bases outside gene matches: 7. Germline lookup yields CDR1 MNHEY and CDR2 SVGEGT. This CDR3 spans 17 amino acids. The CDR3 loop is CASSYKSQGIAKNIQYF. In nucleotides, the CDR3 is TGTGCCAGCAGTTACAAGTCACAGGGGATAGCCAAAAACATTCAGTACTTC.

The CDR3 sequence is CASGGISYEQYF. In DNA form, the CDR3 reads TGTGCCAGCGGAGGGATCTCCTACGAGCAGTACTTC. This chain uses TRBV9 with TRBJ2-7; D possibly corresponds to TRBD2 (6 bases). This CDR3 region has 12 residues. V was trimmed by 7 bases and J by 0 bases, leaving 8 bases between them. The V gene's germline CDR1 is SGDLS and CDR2 YYNGEE.

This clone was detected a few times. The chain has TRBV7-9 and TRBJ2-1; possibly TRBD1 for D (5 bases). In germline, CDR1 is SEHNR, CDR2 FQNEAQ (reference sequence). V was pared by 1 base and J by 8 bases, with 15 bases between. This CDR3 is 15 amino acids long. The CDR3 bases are TGTGCCAGCAGCTTAGAGGGGAAAATGAATGATGAGCAGTTCTTC. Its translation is CASSLEGKMNDEQFF.